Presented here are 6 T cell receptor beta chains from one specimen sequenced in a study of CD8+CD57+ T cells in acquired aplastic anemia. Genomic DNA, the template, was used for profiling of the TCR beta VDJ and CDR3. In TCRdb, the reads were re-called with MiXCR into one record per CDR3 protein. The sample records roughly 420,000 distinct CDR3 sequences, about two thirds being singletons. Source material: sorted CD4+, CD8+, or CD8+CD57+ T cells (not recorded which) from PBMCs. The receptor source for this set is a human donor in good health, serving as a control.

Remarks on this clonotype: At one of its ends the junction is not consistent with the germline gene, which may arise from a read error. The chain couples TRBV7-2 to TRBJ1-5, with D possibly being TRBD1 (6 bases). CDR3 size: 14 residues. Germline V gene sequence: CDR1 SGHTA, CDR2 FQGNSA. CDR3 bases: TGTGCCAGCAGCTCACAGGGAGCGGATCAGCCCCTGCATTTT. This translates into CASSSQGADQPLHF.

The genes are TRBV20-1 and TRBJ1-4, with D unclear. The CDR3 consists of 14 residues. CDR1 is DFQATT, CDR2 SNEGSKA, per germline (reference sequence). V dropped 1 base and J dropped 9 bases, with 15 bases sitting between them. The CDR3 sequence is CSARVMGRKKKLFF. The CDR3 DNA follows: TGCAGTGCTAGAGTTATGGGGAGGAAGAAAAAACTGTTTTTT.

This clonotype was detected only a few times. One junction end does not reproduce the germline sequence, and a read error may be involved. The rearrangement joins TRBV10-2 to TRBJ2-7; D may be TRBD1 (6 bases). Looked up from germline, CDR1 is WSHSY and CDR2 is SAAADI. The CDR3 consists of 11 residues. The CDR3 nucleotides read TGCGCCAGCAGCCAGGGGTACGAGCAGTGCTTC. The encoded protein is CASSQGYEQCF.

CDR3 sequence: CASSLVARSSYTSPLHF. CDR3 bases: TGTGCCAGCAGCTTAGTAGCGCGAAGCTCCTATACTTCCCCCCTCCACTTT. V is TRBV7-8 and J is TRBJ1-6, with D unclear. Trimming took 1 base from V and 13 from J, leaving 23 bases between them. The CDR3 has 17 amino acids. Germline CDR1 and CDR2: SGHVS and FQNEAQ.

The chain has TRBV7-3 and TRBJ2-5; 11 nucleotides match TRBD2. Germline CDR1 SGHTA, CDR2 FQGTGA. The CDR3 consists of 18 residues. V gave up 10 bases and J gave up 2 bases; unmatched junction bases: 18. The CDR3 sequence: CAISESGSGGALQETQYF. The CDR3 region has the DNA TGTGCCATCAGTGAGTCAGGTAGCGGGGGGGCTCTACAAGAGACCCAGTACTTC. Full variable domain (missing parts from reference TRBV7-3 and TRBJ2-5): GAGVSQTPSNKVTEKGKYVELRCDPISGHTALYWYRQSLGQGPEFLIYFQGTGAADDSGLPNDRFFAVRPEGSVSTLKIQRTERGDSAVYLCAISESGSGGALQETQYFGPGTRLLVL.

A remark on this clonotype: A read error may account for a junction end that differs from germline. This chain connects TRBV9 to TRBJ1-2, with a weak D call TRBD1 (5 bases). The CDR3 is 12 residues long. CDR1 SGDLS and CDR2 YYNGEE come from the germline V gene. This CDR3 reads CASSHEAGQATF. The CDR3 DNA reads TGTGCCAGCAGCCATGAGGCAGGGCAGGCCACGTTC.